This is a list of T cell receptor beta chains from one sample in a study of OX40 agonist ivuxolimab in advanced cancers. Generated by immunoSEQ multiplex PCR, the TCRdb table keeps only in-frame clones and is missing some. The sample lists over 90,000 clones; around 84% were seen once. The sample in question was CD4+ or CD8+ T cells sorted from blood, obtained in a trial of the OX40 agonist ivuxolimab. The receptor set was obtained from an adult with an advanced solid tumor such as melanoma, head and neck, liver or kidney cancer. Each CDR3 is given with its conserved first and last residue. A D gene is named only where the DNA matches it firmly. Only part of the rows carry a size: once, few, many, or a class if the clone is expanded.

V gene	D gene	J gene	clone size	CDR3 protein	CDR3 DNA
TRBV19	NA	TRBJ1-5	NA	CASSLDRNQPQHF	TGTGCCAGTAGTTTAGACAGGAATCAGCCCCAGCATTTT
TRBV28	NA	TRBJ1-1	NA	CASSSWPNTEAFF	TGTGCCAGCAGTTCGTGGCCGAACACTGAAGCTTTCTTT
TRBV28	TRBD2	TRBJ2-1	NA	CASILAGGPYNEQFF	TGTGCCAGCATACTAGCGGGAGGGCCATACAATGAGCAGTTCTTC
TRBV6-1	NA	TRBJ2-1	once	CASSEWAGSNEQFF	TGTGCCAGCAGTGAATGGGCAGGGTCAAATGAGCAGTTCTTC
TRBV4-2	TRBD2	TRBJ2-7	NA	CASSQAPGGPGEQYF	TGTGCCAGCAGCCAAGCCCCGGGAGGGCCAGGCGAGCAGTACTTC
TRBV5-1	TRBD2	TRBJ2-4	NA	CASSPRGDGIQYF	TGCGCCAGCAGCCCGCGGGGGGATGGCATTCAGTACTTC
TRBV2	TRBD2	TRBJ2-2	NA	CASSAPGLADTGELFF	TGTGCCAGCAGCGCACCGGGACTAGCAGACACCGGGGAGCTGTTTTTT
TRBV2	TRBD2	TRBJ2-2	NA	CASRAGSGDTGELFF	TGTGCCAGCAGAGCTGGTAGCGGGGACACCGGGGAGCTGTTTTTT
TRBV12-5	NA	TRBJ2-3	NA	CASGLGTDSSLSTDTQYF	TGTGCTAGTGGTTTGGGAACGGACAGCAGCCTTAGCACAGATACGCAGTATTTT
TRBV5-1	TRBD1	TRBJ2-2	NA	CASSGTGTGSPTIFTGELFF	TGCGCCAGCAGCGGGACCGGGACAGGGAGTCCCACAATCTTCACCGGGGAGCTGTTTTTT
TRBV5-1	TRBD2	TRBJ2-1	NA	CASSLSVSGSIDEQFF	TGCGCCAGCAGCTTGTCTGTTAGCGGGAGTATCGATGAGCAGTTCTTC
TRBV7-8	TRBD2	TRBJ2-2	NA	CASSLALAGTGELFF	TGTGCCAGCAGCTTAGCACTAGCGGGCACCGGGGAGCTGTTTTTT
TRBV28	NA	TRBJ1-4	NA	CASIGYDEKLFF	TGTGCCAGCATAGGGTATGATGAAAAACTGTTTTTT
TRBV25-1	NA	TRBJ2-3	NA	CASSETGSTDTQYF	TGTGCCAGCAGTGAGACAGGAAGCACAGATACGCAGTATTTT
TRBV19	TRBD2	TRBJ2-1	NA	CASSSPGTSGRAYEQFF	TGTGCCAGTAGTAGCCCCGGGACTAGCGGGAGGGCGTATGAGCAGTTCTTC
TRBV7-8	NA	TRBJ1-3	NA	CASSLEQPTGISGNTIYF	TGTGCCAGCAGCTTAGAACAACCCACAGGGATCTCTGGAAACACCATATATTTT
TRBV28	TRBD1	TRBJ1-5	NA	CASSSDRGVNQPQHF	TGTGCCAGCAGCTCCGACAGGGGGGTCAATCAGCCCCAGCATTTT
TRBV5-5	TRBD1	TRBJ1-1	once	CASSLGTGRDTEAFF	TGTGCCAGCAGCTTGGGGACAGGGAGGGACACTGAAGCTTTCTTT
TRBV18	NA	TRBJ2-3	NA	CASSLGQSTDTQYF	TGTGCCAGCTCACTAGGACAAAGCACAGATACGCAGTATTTT